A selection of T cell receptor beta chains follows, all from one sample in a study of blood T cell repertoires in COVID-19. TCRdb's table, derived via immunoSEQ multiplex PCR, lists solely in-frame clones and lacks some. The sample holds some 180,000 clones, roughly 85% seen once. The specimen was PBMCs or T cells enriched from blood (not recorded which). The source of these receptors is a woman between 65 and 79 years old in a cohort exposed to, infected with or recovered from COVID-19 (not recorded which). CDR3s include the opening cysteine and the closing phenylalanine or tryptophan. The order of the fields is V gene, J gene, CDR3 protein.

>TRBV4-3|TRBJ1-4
CASSQVTRRTELFF
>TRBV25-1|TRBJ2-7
CASSESTNNEQYF
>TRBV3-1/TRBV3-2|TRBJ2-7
CASSQETAGGPYEQYF
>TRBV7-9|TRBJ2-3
CASITTNTQYF
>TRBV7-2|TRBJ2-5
CASSLVRGRETQYF
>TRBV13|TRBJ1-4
CASSSVSLGGGNEKLFF
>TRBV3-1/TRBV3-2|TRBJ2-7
CASSPRHLSHEQYF
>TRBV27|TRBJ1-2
CASSLTGGRYTF
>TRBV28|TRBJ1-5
CASSTSKRGSNQPQHF
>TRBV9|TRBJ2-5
CASSVDGGTQETQYF
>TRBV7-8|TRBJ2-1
CASSFYRDRNNEQFF
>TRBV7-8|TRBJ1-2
CASSLEGGGYTF
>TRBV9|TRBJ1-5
CASSVEGGQPQHF
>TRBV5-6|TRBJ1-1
CASSVWDRGNTEAFF
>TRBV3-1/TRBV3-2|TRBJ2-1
CASSRRGAGVINEQFF
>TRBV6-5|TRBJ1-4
CASRQGANEKLFF
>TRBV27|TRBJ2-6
CASSLWGAGANVLTF
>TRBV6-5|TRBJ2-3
CASSPWGERDTQYF
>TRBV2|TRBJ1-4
CASSDDEKLFF
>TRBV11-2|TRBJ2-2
CASSLETSGELFF